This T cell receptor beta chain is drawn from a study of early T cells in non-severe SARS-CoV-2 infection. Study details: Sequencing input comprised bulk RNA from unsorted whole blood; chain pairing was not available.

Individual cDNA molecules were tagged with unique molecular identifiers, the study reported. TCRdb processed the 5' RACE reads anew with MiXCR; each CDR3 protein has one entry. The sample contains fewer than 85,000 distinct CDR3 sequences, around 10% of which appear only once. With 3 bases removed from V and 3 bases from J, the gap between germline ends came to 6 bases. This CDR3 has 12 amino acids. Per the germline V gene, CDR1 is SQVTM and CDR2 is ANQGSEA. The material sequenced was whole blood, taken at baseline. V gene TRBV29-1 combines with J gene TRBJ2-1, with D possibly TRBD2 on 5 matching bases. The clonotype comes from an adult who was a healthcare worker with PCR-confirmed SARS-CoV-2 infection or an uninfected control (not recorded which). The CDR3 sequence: CSVDEGYNEQFF. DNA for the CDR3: TGCAGCGTTGACGAGGGCTACAATGAGCAGTTCTTC.